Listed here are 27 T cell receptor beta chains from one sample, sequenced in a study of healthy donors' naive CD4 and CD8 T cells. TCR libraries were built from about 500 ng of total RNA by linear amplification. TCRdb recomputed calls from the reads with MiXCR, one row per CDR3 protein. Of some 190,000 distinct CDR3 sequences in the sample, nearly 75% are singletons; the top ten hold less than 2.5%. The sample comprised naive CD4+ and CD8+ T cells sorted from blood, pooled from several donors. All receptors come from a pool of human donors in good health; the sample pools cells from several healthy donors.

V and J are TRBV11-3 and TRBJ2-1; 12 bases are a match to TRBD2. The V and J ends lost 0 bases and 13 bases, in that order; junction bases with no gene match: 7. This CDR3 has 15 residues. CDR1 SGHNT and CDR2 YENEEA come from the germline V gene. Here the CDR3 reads CASSLDRLAGEKQFF. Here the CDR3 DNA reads TGTGCCAGCAGCTTAGATCGACTAGCGGGAGAAAAACAGTTCTTC.

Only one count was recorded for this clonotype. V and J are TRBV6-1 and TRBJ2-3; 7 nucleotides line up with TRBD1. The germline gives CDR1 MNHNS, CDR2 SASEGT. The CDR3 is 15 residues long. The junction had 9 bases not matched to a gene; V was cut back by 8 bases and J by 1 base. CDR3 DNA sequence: TGTGCCAGCCTTGCTGGACAGGTAGGCACAGATACGCAGTATTTT. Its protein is CASLAGQVGTDTQYF.

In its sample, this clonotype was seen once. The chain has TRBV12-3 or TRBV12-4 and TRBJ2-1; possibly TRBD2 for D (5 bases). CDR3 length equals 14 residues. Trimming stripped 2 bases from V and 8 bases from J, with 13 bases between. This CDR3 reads CASSLPPSSDEQFF. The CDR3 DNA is TGTGCCAGCAGTTTACCGCCTAGCTCGGATGAGCAGTTCTTC.

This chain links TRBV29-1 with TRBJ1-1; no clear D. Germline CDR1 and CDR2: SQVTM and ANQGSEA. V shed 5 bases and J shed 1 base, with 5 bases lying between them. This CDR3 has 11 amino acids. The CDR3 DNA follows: TGCAGCGTTCCAGCGAACACTGAAGCTTTCTTT. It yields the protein CSVPANTEAFF. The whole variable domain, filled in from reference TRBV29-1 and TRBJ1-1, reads SAVISQKPSRDICQRGTSLTIQCQVDSQVTMMFWYRQQPGQSLTLIATANQGSEATYESGFVIDKFPISRPNLTFSTLTVSNMSPEDSSIYLCSVPANTEAFFGQGTRLTVV.

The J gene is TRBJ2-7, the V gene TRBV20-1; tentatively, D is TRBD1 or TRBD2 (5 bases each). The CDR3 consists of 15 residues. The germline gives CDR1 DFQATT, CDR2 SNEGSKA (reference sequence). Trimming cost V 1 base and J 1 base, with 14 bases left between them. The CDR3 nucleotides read TGCAGTGCTAGAGTTCCGCAGGGAGTTTCCTACGAGCAGTACTTC. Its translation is CSARVPQGVSYEQYF.

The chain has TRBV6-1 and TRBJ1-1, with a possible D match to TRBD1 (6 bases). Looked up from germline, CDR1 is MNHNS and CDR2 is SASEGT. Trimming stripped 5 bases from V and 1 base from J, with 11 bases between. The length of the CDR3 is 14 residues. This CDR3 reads CASSIQGQNTEAFF. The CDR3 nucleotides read TGTGCCAGCAGTATACAGGGCCAGAACACTGAAGCTTTCTTT.

CDR3 sequence: CASSEGGYSNQPQHF. The CDR3 nucleotides read TGTGCCAGCAGTGAAGGGGGCTATAGCAATCAGCCCCAGCATTTT. The genes are TRBV6-1 and TRBJ1-5; possibly TRBD1 for D (5 bases). Looked up from germline, CDR1 is MNHNS and CDR2 is SASEGT. This CDR3 has 15 residues. V was cut by 1 base and J by 0 bases, with 7 bases left in between.

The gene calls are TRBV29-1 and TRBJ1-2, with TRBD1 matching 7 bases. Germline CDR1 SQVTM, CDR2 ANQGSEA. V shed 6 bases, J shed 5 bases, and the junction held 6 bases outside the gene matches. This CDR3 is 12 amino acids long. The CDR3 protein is CSVSRQGYGYTF. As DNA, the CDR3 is TGCAGCGTCTCCCGACAGGGTTATGGCTACACCTTC.

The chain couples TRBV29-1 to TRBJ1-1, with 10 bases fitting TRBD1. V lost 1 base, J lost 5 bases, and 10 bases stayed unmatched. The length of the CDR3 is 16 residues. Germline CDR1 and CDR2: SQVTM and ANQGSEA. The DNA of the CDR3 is TGCAGCGTTGAAGTCCCATTTGACAGGGGGCTGACTGAAGCTTTCTTT. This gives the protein CSVEVPFDRGLTEAFF. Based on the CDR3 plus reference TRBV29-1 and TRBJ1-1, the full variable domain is SAVISQKPSRDICQRGTSLTIQCQVDSQVTMMFWYRQQPGQSLTLIATANQGSEATYESGFVIDKFPISRPNLTFSTLTVSNMSPEDSSIYLCSVEVPFDRGLTEAFFGQGTRLTVV.

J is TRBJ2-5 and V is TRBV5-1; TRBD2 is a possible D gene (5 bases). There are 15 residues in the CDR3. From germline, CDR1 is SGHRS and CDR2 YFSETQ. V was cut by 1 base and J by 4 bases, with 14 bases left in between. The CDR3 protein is CASSLSRARRETQYF. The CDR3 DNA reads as TGCGCCAGCAGCTTGTCGCGGGCCCGGAGAGAGACCCAGTACTTC. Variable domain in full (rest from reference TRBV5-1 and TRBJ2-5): KAGVTQTPRYLIKTRGQQVTLSCSPISGHRSVSWYQQTPGQGLQFLFEYFSETQRNKGNFPGRFSGRQFSNSRSEMNVSTLELGDSALYLCASSLSRARRETQYFGPGTRLLVL.

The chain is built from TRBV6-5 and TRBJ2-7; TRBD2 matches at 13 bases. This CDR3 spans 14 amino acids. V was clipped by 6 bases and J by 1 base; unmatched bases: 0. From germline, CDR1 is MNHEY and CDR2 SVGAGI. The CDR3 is CASRGLAGSYEQYF. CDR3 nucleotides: TGTGCCAGCAGGGGACTAGCGGGATCCTACGAGCAGTACTTC.

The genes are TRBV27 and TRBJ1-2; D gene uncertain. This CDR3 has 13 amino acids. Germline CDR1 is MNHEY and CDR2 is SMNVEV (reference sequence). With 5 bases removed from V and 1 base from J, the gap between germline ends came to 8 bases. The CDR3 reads CASSRVSNYGYTF. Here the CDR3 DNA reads TGTGCCAGCAGTCGCGTTAGTAACTATGGCTACACCTTC.

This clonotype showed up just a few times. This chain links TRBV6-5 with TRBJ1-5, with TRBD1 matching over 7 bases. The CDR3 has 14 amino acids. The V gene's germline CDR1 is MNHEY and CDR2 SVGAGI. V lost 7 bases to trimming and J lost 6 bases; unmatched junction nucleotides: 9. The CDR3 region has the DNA TGTGCCAGCACCGACAGGGCAGGGGCTCAGCCCCAGCATTTT. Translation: CASTDRAGAQPQHF.

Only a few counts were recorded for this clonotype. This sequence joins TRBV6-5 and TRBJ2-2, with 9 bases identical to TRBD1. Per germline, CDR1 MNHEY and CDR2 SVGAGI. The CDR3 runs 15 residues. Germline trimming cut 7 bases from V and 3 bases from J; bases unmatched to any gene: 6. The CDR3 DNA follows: TGTGCCAGCATTGCATGGGACAGGGACACCGGGGAGCTGTTTTTT. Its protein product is CASIAWDRDTGELFF.

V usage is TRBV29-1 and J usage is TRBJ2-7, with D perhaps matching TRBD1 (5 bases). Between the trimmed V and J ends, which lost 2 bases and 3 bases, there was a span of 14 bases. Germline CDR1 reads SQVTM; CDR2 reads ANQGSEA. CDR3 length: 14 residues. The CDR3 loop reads CSVERQILLYEQYF. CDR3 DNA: TGCAGCGTTGAACGACAGATACTGCTCTACGAGCAGTACTTC.

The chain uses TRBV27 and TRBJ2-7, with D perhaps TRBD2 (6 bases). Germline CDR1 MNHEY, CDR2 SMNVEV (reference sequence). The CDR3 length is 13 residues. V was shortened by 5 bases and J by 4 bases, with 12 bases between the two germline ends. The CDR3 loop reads CASSPSGTYEQYF. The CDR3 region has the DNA TGTGCCAGCAGTCCATCTGGGACTTACGAGCAGTACTTC.

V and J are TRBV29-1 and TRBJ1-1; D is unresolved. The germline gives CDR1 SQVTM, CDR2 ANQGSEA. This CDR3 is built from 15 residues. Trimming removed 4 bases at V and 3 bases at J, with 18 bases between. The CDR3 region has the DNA TGCAGCGTTGCCCCCCTGACCTTGAGGGACACTGAAGCTTTCTTT. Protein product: CSVAPLTLRDTEAFF.

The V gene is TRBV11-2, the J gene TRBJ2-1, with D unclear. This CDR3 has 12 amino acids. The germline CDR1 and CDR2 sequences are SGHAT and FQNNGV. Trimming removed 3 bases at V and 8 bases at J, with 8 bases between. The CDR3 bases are TGTGCCAGCAGCTTTAGTCGGGATGAGCAGTTCTTC. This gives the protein CASSFSRDEQFF.

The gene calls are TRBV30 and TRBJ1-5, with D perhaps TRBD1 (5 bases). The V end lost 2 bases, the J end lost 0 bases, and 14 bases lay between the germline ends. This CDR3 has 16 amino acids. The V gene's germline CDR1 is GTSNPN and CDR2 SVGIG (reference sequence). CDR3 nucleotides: TGTGCCTGGAGTCTCCACGGGACCGATAGCAATCAGCCCCAGCATTTT. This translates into CAWSLHGTDSNQPQHF.

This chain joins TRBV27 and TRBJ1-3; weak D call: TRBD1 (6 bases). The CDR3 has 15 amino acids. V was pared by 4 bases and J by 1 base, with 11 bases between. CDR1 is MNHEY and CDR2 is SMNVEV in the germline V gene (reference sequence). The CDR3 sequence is CASSSLQGSGNTIYF. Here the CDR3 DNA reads TGTGCCAGCAGTTCCTTACAGGGTTCTGGAAACACCATATATTTT.

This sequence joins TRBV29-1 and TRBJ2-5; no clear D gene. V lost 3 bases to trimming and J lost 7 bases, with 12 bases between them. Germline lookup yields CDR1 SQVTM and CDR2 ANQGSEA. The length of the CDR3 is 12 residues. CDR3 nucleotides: TGCAGCGTTGATTCGGGCGGATGGACCCAGTACTTC. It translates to CSVDSGGWTQYF.

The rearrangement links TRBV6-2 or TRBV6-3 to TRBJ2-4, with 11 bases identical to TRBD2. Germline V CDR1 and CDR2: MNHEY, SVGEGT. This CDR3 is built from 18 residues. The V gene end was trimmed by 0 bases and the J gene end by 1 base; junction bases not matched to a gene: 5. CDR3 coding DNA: TGTGCCAGCAGTTACTCGCTAGCGGGAGGCTGGGCCAAAAACATTCAGTACTTC. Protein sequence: CASSYSLAGGWAKNIQYF.

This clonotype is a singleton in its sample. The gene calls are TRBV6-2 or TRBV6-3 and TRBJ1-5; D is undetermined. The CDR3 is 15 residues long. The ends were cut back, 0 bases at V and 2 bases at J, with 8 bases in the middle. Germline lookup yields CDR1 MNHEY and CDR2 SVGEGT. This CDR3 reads CASSYSGTGNQPQHF. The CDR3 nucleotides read TGTGCCAGCAGTTACTCAGGAACGGGCAATCAGCCCCAGCATTTT.

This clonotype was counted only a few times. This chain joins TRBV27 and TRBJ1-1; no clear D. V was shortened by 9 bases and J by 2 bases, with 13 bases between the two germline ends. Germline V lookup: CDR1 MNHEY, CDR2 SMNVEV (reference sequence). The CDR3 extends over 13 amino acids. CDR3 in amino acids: CASSLSVNTEAFF. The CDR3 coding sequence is TGTGCCAGTAGTCTCTCAGTAAACACTGAAGCTTTCTTT.

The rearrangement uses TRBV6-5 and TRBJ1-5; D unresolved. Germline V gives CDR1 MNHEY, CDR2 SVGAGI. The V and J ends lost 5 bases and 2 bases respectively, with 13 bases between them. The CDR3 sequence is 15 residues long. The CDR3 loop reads CASSPVPGGNQPQHF. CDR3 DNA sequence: TGTGCCAGCAGTCCCGTCCCCGGGGGCAATCAGCCCCAGCATTTT.

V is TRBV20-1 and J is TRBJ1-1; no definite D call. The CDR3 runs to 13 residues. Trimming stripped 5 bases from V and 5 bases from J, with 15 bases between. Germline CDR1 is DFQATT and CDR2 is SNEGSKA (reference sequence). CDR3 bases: TGCAGTGCTCCCGACGGGCCGGGGACTGAAGCTTTCTTT. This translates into CSAPDGPGTEAFF.

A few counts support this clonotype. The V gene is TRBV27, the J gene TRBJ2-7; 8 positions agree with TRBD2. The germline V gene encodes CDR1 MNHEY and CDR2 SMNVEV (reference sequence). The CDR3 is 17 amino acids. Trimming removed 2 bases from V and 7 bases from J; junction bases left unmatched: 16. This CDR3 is CASSLPSGGAGPLEQYF. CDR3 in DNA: TGTGCCAGCAGTTTACCATCGGGAGGGGCGGGACCCCTGGAGCAGTACTTC.